This record covers a single T cell receptor beta chain. Using immunoSEQ multiplex PCR, the repertoire was profiled, and TCRdb retains in-frame clones only, with some absent. Of more than 95,000 clones in the sample, roughly 84% were seen once. The data derive from a study of control samples from healthy donors and cancer patients. The length of the CDR3 is 15 residues. V lost 4 bases, J lost 5 bases, and 7 bases stayed unmatched. Germline CDR1 is SGDLS and CDR2 is YYNGEE. Sample: blood. This sequence originates from a man aged 35-49 years in good health. This chain connects TRBV9 to TRBJ2-2; 8 positions match TRBD2. The CDR3 region has the DNA TGTGCCAGCAGCCCCCGCGGGGGGCAAACCGGGGAGCTGTTTTTT. Translated: CASSPRGGQTGELFF.